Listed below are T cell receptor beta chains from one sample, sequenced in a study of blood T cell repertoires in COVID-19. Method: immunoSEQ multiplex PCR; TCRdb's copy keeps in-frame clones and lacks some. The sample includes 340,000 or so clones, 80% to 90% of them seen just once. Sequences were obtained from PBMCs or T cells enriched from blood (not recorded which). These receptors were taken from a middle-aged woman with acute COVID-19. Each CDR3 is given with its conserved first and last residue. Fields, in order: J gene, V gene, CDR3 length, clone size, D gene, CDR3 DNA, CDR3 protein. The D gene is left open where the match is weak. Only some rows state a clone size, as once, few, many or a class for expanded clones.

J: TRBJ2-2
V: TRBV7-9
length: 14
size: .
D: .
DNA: TGTGCCATCCCGGTCCAACGGGGCACCGGGGAGCTGTTTTTT
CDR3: CAIPVQRGTGELFF

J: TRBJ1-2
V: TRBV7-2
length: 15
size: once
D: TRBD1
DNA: TGTGCCAGCAGCCCCAGGACAGGGACAGTGAGTGGCTACACCTTC
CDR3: CASSPRTGTVSGYTF

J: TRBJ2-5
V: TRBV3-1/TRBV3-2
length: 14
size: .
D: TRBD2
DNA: TGTGCCAGCAGCCTAGGGACTAGCAAGGAGACCCAGTACTTC
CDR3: CASSLGTSKETQYF

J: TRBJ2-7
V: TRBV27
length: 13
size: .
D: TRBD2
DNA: TGTGCCAGCAGACTAGCGGTAACCTACGAGCAGTACTTC
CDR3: CASRLAVTYEQYF

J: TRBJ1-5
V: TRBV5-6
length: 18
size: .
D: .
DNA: TGTGCCAGCAGCTTGGCATTCGAGGGAGGGGATAGCAATCAGCCCCAGCATTTT
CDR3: CASSLAFEGGDSNQPQHF

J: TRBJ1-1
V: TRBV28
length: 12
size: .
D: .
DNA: TGTGCCAGCGCCGAACAGAACACTGAAGCTTTCTTT
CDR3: CASAEQNTEAFF

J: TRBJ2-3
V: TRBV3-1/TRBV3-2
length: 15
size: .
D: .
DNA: TGTGCCAGCAGCCAAGGGAGCGGGAGCACAGATACGCAGTATTTT
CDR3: CASSQGSGSTDTQYF

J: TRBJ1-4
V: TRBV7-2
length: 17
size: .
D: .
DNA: TGTGCCAGCAGCTTAGCACCCCTGACCCATCCGGAGGAAAAACTGTTTTTT
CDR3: CASSLAPLTHPEEKLFF

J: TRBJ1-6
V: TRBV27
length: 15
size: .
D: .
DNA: TGTGCCAGCAGGACTCCGGGACATAGTTATTCACCCCTCCACTTT
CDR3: CASRTPGHSYSPLHF

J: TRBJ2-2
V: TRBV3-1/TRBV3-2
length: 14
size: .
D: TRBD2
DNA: TGTGCCAGCAGCCATCGGGGGGGACCCGGGGAGCTGTTTTTT
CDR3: CASSHRGGPGELFF

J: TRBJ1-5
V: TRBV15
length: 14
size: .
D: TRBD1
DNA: TGTGCCACCAGCAGAGGACAGGGTAATCAGCCCCAGCATTTT
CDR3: CATSRGQGNQPQHF

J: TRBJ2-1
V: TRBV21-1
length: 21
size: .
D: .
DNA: TGTGCCAGCAATCGCAAGCGGGACCCAAGCACATACCACAGCTCCTACAATGAGCAGTTCTTC
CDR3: CASNRKRDPSTYHSSYNEQFF

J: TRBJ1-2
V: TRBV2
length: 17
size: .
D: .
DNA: TGTGCCAGCAGTGAAGCCAGCATAATCACGGGGGGCTATGGCTACACCTTC
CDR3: CASSEASIITGGYGYTF

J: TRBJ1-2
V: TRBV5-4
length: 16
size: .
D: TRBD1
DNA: TGTGCCAGCAGCCCGCAACAGGGGCGCGGGATCTATGGCTACACCTTC
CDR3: CASSPQQGRGIYGYTF

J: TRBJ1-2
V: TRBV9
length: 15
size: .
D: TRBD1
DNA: TGTGCCAGCAGCGTAGAGGACAGGGGGCCTCGGGGCTACACCTTC
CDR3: CASSVEDRGPRGYTF

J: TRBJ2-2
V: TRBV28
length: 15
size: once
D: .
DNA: TGTGCCAGCACCCGGGACAAATTCTATTCCGGGGAGCTGTTTTTT
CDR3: CASTRDKFYSGELFF

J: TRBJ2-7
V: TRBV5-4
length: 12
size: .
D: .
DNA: TGTGCCAGCAGCTCAGGCGTATACGAGCAGTACTTC
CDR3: CASSSGVYEQYF

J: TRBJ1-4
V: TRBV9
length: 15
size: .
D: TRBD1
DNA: TGTGCCAGCAGCGTAGGAGGACAGGGCAAGGAAAAACTGTTTTTT
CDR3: CASSVGGQGKEKLFF

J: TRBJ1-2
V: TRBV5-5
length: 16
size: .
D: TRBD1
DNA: TGTGCCAGCTACCTTTCCGGGACAGGGAATCCCTATGGCTACACCTTC
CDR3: CASYLSGTGNPYGYTF

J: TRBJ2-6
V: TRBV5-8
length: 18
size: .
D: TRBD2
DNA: TGTGCCAGCAGCTTGGTGGGACTAGCACGGTCTGGGGCCAACGTCCTGACTTTC
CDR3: CASSLVGLARSGANVLTF

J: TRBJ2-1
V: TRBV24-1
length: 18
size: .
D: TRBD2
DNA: TGTGCCACCAGTGATCCAACCCCGGGACTAGCGGGAGCAACTGAGCAGTTCTTC
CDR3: CATSDPTPGLAGATEQFF

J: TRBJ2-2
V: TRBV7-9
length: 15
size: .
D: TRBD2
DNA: TGTGCCATCGAGGGGCGGGAGAAAGACACCGGGGAGCTGTTTTTT
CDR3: CAIEGREKDTGELFF

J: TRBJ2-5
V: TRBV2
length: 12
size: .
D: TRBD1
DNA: TGTGCCAGCAGGAACAGGGGGGAGACCCAGTACTTC
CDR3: CASRNRGETQYF